This TCR beta chain is from a study of T cell responses to AZD1222 COVID-19 vaccine. Study findings and constraints: The donor group comprised mostly white British people and more females; the analysis possibly underestimated clonal diversity. Samples come after the peak T cell response, not at day 14. Just a handful of AZD1222 recipients tested seropositive at baseline.

CDR3 size: 13 residues. Trimming took 7 bases from V and 0 from J, leaving 6 bases between them. The germline gives CDR1 SGHVS, CDR2 FQNEAQ. Sequenced by immunoSEQ multiplex PCR; TCRdb stores in-frame clones only, minus some. Among some 150,000 clones listed, over 80% were seen once. To note about this clone: Its cognate antigen is unknown.

This specimen consisted of peripheral blood, obtained on day 0 of MenACWY control vaccination. The source of this sequence is an adult in good health. This chain connects TRBV7-8 to TRBJ2-2; D ambiguous. The CDR3 coding sequence is TGTGCCAGCAAAACAGCGAACACCGGGGAGCTGTTTTTT. Residues: CASKTANTGELFF.